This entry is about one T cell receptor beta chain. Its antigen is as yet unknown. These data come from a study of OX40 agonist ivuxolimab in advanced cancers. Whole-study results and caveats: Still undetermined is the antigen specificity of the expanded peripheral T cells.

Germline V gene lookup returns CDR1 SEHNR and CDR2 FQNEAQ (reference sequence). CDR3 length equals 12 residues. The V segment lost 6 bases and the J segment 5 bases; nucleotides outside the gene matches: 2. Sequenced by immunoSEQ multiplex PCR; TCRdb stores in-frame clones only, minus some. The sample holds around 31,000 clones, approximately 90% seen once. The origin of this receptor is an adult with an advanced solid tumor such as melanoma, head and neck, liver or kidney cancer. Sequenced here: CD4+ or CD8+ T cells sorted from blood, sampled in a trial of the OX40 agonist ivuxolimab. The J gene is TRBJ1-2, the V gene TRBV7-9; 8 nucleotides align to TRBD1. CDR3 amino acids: CASRTGEYGYTF. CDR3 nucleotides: TGTGCCAGCAGGACAGGGGAGTATGGCTACACCTTC.